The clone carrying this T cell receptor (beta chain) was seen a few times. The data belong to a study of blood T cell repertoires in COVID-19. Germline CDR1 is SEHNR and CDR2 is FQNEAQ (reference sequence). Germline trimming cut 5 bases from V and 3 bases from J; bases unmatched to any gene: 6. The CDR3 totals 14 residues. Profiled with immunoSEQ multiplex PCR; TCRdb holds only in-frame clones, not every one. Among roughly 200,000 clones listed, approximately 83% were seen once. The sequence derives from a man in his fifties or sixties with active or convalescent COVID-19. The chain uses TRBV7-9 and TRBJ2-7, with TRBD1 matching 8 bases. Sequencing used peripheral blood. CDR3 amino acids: CASSIGQGVYEQYF. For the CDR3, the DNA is TGTGCCAGCAGCATAGGACAGGGAGTCTACGAGCAGTACTTC.